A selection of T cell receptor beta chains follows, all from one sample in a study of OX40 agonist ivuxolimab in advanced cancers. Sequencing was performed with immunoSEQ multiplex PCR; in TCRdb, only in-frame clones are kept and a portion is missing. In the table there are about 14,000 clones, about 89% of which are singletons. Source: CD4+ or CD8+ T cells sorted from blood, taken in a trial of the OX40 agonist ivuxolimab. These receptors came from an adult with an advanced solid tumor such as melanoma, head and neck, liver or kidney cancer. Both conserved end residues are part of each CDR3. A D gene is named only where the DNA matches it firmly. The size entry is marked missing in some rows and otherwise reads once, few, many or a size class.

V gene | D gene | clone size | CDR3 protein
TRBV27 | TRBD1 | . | CASSPSTGVVVYGYTF
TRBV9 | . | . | CASSVGTHIGDKYGYTF
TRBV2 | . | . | CASTQLGISYNEQFF
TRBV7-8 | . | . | CASSLEIAGFSSLISYEQYF
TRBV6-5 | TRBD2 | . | CASSYSVAGEGETQYF
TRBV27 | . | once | CASSLFGGGPEAFF
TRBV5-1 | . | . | CASSIYLAESVSDTQYF
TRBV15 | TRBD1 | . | CATSSRGQGYSNQPQHF
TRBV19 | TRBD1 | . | CASSGPTGFLTSEAFF
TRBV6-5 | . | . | CASSYGAPPSYEQYF
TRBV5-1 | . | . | CASILRIFKSYNEQFF
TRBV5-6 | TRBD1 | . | CASSFAPDRAGTEAFF
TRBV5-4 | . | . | CASSLRASTEAFF
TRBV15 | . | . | CATSRANYEQYF
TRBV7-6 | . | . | CASSWAGNTDTQYF
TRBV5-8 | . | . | CASSSESYEQYF
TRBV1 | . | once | CTSSQDVRKASGISYNEQFF
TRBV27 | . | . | CASSSAYSSYEQYF
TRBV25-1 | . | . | CASSEYAETYEQYF
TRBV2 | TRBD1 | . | CATRTGNSDEQYF
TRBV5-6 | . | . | CASSAGSGEKLFF
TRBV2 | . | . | CASIDSRGSYNEQFF
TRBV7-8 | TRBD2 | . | CASSQALAGTRETQYF
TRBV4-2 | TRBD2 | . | CASSPTYRDYESIQYF
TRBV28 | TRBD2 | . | CASSFSGRGDEQYF
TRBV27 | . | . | CASSFRGSNEKLFF
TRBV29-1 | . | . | CSVEVLRDGHGYTF
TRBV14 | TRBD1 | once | CASSQATGTGKETQYF
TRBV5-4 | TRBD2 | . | CASSPGLADSYNEQFF
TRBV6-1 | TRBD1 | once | CSGQDNTEAFF
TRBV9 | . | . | CASSVGSYQPQHF
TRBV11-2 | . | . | CASSPPPTYNEQFF
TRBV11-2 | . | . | CASSLGHTEAFF
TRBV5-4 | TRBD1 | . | CASSLPGQGPLDEQFF
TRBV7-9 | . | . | CASSFRTNEDGELFF
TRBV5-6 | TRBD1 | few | CASSARAGGSGANVLTF
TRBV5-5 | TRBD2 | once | CASSFTSGIYEQYF
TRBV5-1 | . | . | CASSLAPDEQYF
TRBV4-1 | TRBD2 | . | CASSLLAGGNSYEQYF
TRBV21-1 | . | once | CASRGVIATRHNEKLFF
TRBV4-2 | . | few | CASSQVLDQPQHF
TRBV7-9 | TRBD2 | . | CASSFELTQVGGETGELFF
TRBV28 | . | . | CASSLWGEGSGNTIYF
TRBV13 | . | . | CASSPGPEAPYEQYF
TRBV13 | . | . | CASSLGIERHSTYEQYF
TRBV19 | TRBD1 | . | CAVEFYRGNTEAFF
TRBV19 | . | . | CASSIPHRETLNTGELFF
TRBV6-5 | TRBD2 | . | CASTSAGLAYEQYF
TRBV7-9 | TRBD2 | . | CASSSGTSAAYEQYF
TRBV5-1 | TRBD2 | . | CASSFGLAGVYEQYF
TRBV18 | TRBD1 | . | CASTPDRGQGDEQFF
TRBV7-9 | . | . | CASSYWTGGDTEAFF
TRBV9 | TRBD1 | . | CASSEDRLHTEAFF